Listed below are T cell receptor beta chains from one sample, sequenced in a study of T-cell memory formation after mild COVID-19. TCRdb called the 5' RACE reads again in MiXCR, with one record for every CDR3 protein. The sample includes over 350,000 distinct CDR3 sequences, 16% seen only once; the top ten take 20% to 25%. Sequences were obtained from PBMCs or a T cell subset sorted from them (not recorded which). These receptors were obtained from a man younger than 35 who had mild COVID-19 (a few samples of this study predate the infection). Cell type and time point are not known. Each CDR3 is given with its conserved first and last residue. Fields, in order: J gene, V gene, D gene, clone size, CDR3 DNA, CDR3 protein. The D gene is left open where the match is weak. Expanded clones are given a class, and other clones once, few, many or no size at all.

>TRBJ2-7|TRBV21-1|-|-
TGTGCCAGCTCCAGGGGGGAGACCTACGAGCAGTACTTC
CASSRGETYEQYF
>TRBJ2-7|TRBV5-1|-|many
TGCGCCAGCAGCTTCGAAGGTAACGAGCAGTACTTC
CASSFEGNEQYF
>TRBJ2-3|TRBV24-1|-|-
TGTGCCACCAGTGACGGGCAGGCCGCGGGTACGCAGTATTTT
CATSDGQAAGTQYF
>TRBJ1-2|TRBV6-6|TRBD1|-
TGTGCCAGCAGCCGGGACAGTCCCTATGGCTACACCTTC
CASSRDSPYGYTF
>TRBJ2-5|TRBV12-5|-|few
TGTGCTAGTGGTTTTAGGGAGACCCAGTACTTC
CASGFRETQYF
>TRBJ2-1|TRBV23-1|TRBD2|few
TGCGCCAGCTTGCTCAGGGTAGCGGGGCCAGCCTACAATGAGCAGTTCTTC
CASLLRVAGPAYNEQFF
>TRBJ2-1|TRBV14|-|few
TGTGCCAGCAGCCCATTTGGAGACGACGACCGTACTCGGGACAATGAGCAGTTCTTC
CASSPFGDDDRTRDNEQFF
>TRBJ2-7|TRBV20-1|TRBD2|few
TGCAGTGCGGAAGGACTAGCGGGGGACCCCTACGAGCAGTACTTC
CSAEGLAGDPYEQYF
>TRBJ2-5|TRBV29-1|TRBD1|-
TGCAGCGTAGGGCACACCGGGACAGTTCAAGAGACCCAGTACTTC
CSVGHTGTVQETQYF
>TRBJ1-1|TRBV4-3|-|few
TGCGCCAGCAGCCAAGGGGGCCCGGGGGGCACTGAAGCTTTCTTT
CASSQGGPGGTEAFF
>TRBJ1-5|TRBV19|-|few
TGTGCCAGTAGTATCCGGCTAGATCAGCCCCAGCATTTT
CASSIRLDQPQHF
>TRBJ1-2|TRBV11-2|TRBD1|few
TGTGCCAGCAGCGACGTACCGGGACAGGATAACTATGGCTACACCTTC
CASSDVPGQDNYGYTF
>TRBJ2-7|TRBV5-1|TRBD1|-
TGCGCCAGCAGCTATGACAGGGGCCTCGCCTACGAGCAGTACTTC
CASSYDRGLAYEQYF
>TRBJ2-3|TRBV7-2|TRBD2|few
TGTGCCAGCAGCTCTAGCGGGGGGTGGACAGATACGCAGTATTTT
CASSSSGGWTDTQYF
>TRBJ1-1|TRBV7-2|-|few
TGTGCCAGCAGCCGAGGGAAATCAACTGAAGCTTTCTTT
CASSRGKSTEAFF
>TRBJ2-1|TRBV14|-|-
TGTGCCAGCAGCCAGCCCAGGGGTTCTGAGCAGTTCTTC
CASSQPRGSEQFF
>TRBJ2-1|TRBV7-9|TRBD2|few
TGTGCCAGCAGCTTAGCCCTAGCGGGGGGCCGGATCAATGAGCAGTTCTTC
CASSLALAGGRINEQFF
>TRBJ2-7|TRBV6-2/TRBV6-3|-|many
TGTGCCAGCAGTTACCCCCCACGACGGGAAACCTACGAGCAGTACTTC
CASSYPPRRETYEQYF
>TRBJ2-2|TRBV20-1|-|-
TGCAGTGCTGATTCCGGGACAAACACCGGGGAGCTGTTTTTT
CSADSGTNTGELFF
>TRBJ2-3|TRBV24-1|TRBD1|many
TGTGCCACCAGTGACACCGGGACAGGGGACACAGATACGCAGTATTTT
CATSDTGTGDTDTQYF
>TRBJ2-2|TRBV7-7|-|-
TGTGCTAGCAGCTTAAGGCTGTACACCGGGGAGCTGTTTTTT
CASSLRLYTGELFF
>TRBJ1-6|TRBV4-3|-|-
TGCGCCAGCAGCGCCCGGGACCCTAGCTATAATTCACCCCTCCACTTT
CASSARDPSYNSPLHF
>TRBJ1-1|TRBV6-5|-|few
TGTGCCAGCAGATTAGGGGTGGGGACTGAAGCTTTCTTT
CASRLGVGTEAFF
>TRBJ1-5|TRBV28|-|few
TGTGCCAGCAGACCCGGGGGGACGGGGCAGCCCCAGCATTTT
CASRPGGTGQPQHF
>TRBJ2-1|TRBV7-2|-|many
TGTGCCAGCAGCTTAGAGCCCCTAGCCTATGAGCAGTTCTTC
CASSLEPLAYEQFF
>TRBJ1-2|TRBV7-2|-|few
TGTGCCAGCAGCTTAAGGGGGGAGTATGGCTACACCTTC
CASSLRGEYGYTF
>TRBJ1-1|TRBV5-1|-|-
TGCGCCAGCAGCCTGGACACGGCCGGCGGGGAAACTGAAGCTTTCTTT
CASSLDTAGGETEAFF
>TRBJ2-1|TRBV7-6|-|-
TGTGCCAGCAGAAAAGGTCTGGGGTCCTACAATGAGCAGTTCTTC
CASRKGLGSYNEQFF
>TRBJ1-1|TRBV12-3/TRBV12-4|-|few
TGTGCCAGCAGTTTAGGCCCCCAGGGGTTCACTGAAGCTTTCTTT
CASSLGPQGFTEAFF
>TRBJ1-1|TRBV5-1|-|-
TGCGCCAGCAGCTTGGGGCATACGAACACTGAAGCTTTCTTT
CASSLGHTNTEAFF
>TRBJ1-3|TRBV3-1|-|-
TGTGCCAGCGGTGGCAGTAGCTCTGGAAACACCATATATTTT
CASGGSSSGNTIYF
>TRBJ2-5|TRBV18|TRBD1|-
TGTGCCAGCTCACGACAGGGGAATGGGGAGACCCAGTACTTC
CASSRQGNGETQYF
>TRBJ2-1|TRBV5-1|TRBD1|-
TGCGCCAGCAGCTCCTTACAGGGGGCGCTGGGCAATGAGCAGTTCTTC
CASSSLQGALGNEQFF
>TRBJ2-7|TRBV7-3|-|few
TGTGCCAGCAGCTTAATCGGGGGATCTTCCTACGAGCAGTACTTC
CASSLIGGSSYEQYF
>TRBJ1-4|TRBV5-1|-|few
TGCGCCAGCAGCTTGGCGGGGACCGAAAAACTGTTTTTT
CASSLAGTEKLFF
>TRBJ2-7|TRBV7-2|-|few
TGTGCCAGCAGTCCCGGGACTCAGTCCTACGAGCAGTACTTC
CASSPGTQSYEQYF
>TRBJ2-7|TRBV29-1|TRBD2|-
TGCAGCGTTGGGAGTAGCGGGGGGACATTCTCCTACGAGCAGTACTTC
CSVGSSGGTFSYEQYF
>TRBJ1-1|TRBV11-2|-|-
TGTGCCAGCAGCCCCTCCCGCTGGGACACTGAAGCTTTCTTT
CASSPSRWDTEAFF
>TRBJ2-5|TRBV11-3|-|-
TGTGCCAGCAGCTCCGTCACGGGGGAGACCCAGTACTTC
CASSSVTGETQYF
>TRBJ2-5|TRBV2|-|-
TGTGCCAGTAAAGGGGGGGGCCCAGAGACCCAGTACTTC
CASKGGGPETQYF
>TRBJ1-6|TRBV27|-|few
TGTGCCAGCAGTCGGTGGGCAGAGCCTAATTCACCCCTCCACTTT
CASSRWAEPNSPLHF
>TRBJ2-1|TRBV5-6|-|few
TGTGCCAGCAGCTTTGTCGGGGGGCCAGGAAATGAGCAGTTCTTC
CASSFVGGPGNEQFF
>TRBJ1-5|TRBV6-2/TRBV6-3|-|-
TGTGCCAGCAGGACCCTCGGGGACCAGCCCCAGCATTTT
CASRTLGDQPQHF
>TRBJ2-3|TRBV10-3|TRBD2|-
TGTGCCATCACCGAGCGGGGATACGGCACAGATACGCAGTATTTT
CAITERGYGTDTQYF
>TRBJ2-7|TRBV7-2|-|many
TGTGCCAGCAGCCCAGGCAGGGGCAGGGAGCAGTACTTC
CASSPGRGREQYF
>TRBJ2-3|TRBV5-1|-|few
TGCGCCAGCAGCTTCCCCGAACCGGATACGCAGTATTTT
CASSFPEPDTQYF
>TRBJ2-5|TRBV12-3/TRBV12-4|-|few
TGTGCCAGCAGTTTCGTCCAAGAGACCCAGTACTTC
CASSFVQETQYF
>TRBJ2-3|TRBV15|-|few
TGTGCCACCAGCAGAGATCGTAGCCCCGATACGCAGTATTTT
CATSRDRSPDTQYF
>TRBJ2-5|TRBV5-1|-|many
TGTGCCAGCAGCCCCGGACAGACCCAAGAGACCCAGTACTTC
CASSPGQTQETQYF
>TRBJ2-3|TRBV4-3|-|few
TGCGCCAGCAGCCAAGAGCATTCGGACCGCCCAGATACGCAGTATTTT
CASSQEHSDRPDTQYF